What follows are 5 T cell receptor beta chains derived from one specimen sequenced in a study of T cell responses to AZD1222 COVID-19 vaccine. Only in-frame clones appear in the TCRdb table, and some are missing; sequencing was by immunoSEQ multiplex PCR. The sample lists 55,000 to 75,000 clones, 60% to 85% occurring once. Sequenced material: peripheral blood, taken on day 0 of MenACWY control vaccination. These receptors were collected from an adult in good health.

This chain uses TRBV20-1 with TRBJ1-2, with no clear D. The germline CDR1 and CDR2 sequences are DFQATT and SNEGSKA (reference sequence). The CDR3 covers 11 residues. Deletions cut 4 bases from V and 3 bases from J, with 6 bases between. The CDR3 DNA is TGCAGTGCTATCGGGGACTATGGCTACACCTTC. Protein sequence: CSAIGDYGYTF.

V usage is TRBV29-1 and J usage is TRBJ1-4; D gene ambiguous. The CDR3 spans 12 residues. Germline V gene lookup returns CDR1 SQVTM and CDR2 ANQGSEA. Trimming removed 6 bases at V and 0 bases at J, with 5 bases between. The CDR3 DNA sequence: TGCAGCGTGCAAGCAACTAATGAAAAACTGTTTTTT. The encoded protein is CSVQATNEKLFF.

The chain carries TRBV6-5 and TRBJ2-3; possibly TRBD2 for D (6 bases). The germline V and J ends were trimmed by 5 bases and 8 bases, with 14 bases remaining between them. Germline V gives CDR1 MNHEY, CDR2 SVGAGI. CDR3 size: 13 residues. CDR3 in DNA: TGTGCCAGCAGTCCCAGCGGGCGGGGTACGCAGTATTTT. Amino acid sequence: CASSPSGRGTQYF.

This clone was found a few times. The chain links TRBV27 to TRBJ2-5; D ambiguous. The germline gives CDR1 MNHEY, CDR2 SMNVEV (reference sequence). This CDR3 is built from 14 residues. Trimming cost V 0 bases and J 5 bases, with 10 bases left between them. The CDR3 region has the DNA TGTGCCAGCAGTTTATCTGGGTCAGCGGAGACCCAGTACTTC. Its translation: CASSLSGSAETQYF.

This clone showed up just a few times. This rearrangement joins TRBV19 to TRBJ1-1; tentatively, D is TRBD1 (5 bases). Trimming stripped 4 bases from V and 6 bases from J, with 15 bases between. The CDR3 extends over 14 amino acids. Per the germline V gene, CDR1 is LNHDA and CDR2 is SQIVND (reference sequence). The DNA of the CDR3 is TGTGCCAGTAGTAGGGGACTTGACCCTCCTGAAGCTTTCTTT. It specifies CASSRGLDPPEAFF.